The 17 T cell receptor beta chains presented below share a single source sample, sequenced in a study of T cell repertoires in cytomegalovirus infection. TCRdb analysed the reads with MiXCR anew, one entry per CDR3 protein. The sample shows 750,000 to 900,000 distinct CDR3 sequences, about 29% of them seen only once. Antigen specificity for these receptors is unknown. Sample: cultured CD8+ T cells from PBMCs, taken from culture after CMV antigen stimulation. The receptors stem from a human donor in good health (CMV status not recorded). Some clones in this sample may be carry-over from other donors' samples.

The V gene is TRBV2, the J gene TRBJ2-1; a possible D gene is TRBD2 (7 bases). The CDR3 totals 13 residues. From germline, CDR1 is SNHLY and CDR2 FYNNEI. Between the trimmed V and J ends, which lost 8 bases and 7 bases, there was a span of 15 bases. The CDR3: CASGGARKNEQFF. CDR3 nucleotides: TGTGCCAGCGGGGGGGCCCGTAAGAATGAGCAGTTCTTC. The full variable domain, its missing parts supplied by reference TRBV2 and TRBJ2-1, is EPEVTQTPSHQVTQMGQEVILRCVPISNHLYFYWYRQILGQKVEFLVSFYNNEISEKSEIFDDQFSVERPDGSNFTLKIRSTKLEDSAMYFCASGGARKNEQFFGPGTRLTVL.

This sequence joins TRBV29-1 and TRBJ2-5; D is unclear. Germline loops: CDR1 SQVTM, CDR2 ANQGSEA. The CDR3 runs to 13 residues. Trimming removed 0 bases at V and 4 bases at J, with 9 bases between. The CDR3 region is CSVEEPVGETQYF. The DNA for the CDR3 is TGCAGCGTTGAAGAACCGGTGGGAGAGACCCAGTACTTC.

The sample holds a few counts of this clonotype. The chain links TRBV6-1 to TRBJ1-1; no firm D call. CDR1 is MNHNS and CDR2 is SASEGT in the germline V gene. The CDR3 sequence is 16 residues long. V gave up 4 bases and J gave up 5 bases, with 20 bases separating them. CDR3 sequence: CASSGTDTLGETEAFF. CDR3 bases: TGTGCCAGCAGTGGCACGGATACACTGGGTGAGACTGAAGCTTTCTTT.

The chain combines TRBV12-3 or TRBV12-4 with TRBJ1-5; 9 bases match TRBD1. The CDR3 is made up of 18 amino acids. Losses at the gene ends were 3 bases for V and 0 bases for J; bases not matched to a gene: 9. The CDR3 is CASSFRDRVHNSNQPQHF. The CDR3 DNA follows: TGTGCCAGCAGTTTCCGGGACAGGGTCCACAATAGCAATCAGCCCCAGCATTTT.

This clonotype was picked up a small number of times. The gene calls are TRBV7-2 and TRBJ2-2; D unresolved. Trimming cost V 5 bases and J 10 bases, with 14 bases left between them. Germline CDR1 and CDR2: SGHTA and FQGNSA. The CDR3 runs 13 residues. The CDR3 nucleotides read TGTGCCAGCAGCCCCCAAGACGATACGGAGCTGTTTTTT. Residues: CASSPQDDTELFF.

This rearrangement joins TRBV5-6 to TRBJ2-1; 8 bases line up with TRBD1. CDR1 SGHDT and CDR2 YYEEEE come from the germline V gene. V shed 1 base, J shed 6 bases, and the junction held 12 bases outside the gene matches. CDR3 length: 17 amino acids. In DNA, the CDR3 is TGTGCCAGCAGCTTGTTCCTGAGGACAGGGATGTCCAATGAGCAGTTCTTC. Protein: CASSLFLRTGMSNEQFF.

This clonotype occurred a few times. V gene TRBV13 combines with J gene TRBJ2-5, with TRBD2 identical over 11 bases. There are 16 residues in the CDR3. After removal of 5 bases from V and 0 bases from J, the junction contained 5 bases not matched to a gene. Germline V gene data show CDR1 as PRHDT and CDR2 as FYEKMQ (reference sequence). The CDR3 nucleotides are TGTGCCAGCAGCACTTTGACTAGCGGGGACCAAGAGACCCAGTACTTC. Protein sequence: CASSTLTSGDQETQYF.

This clonotype was found a few times. The rearrangement uses TRBV12-3 or TRBV12-4 and TRBJ1-3, with D perhaps TRBD1 (5 bases). The CDR3 contains 15 residues. V lost 7 bases to trimming and J lost 0 bases, with 13 bases between them. For the CDR3, the DNA is TGTGCCAGCACCTTGGGGGAGACCTCTGGAAACACCATATATTTT. This translates into CASTLGETSGNTIYF.

The chain links TRBV6-1 to TRBJ2-3; D may be TRBD1 or TRBD2 (6 bases each). The CDR3 runs to 16 residues. CDR1 MNHNS and CDR2 SASEGT come from the germline V gene. The V end lost 5 bases, the J end lost 0 bases, and 15 bases lay between the germline ends. DNA for the CDR3: TGTGCCAGCAGTTTAAGGGGGGCAGGTAGCACAGATACGCAGTATTTT. It encodes CASSLRGAGSTDTQYF.

The V gene is TRBV12-3 or TRBV12-4, the J gene TRBJ2-1, with TRBD2 matching over 8 bases. CDR3 size: 14 residues. V lost 7 bases and J lost 7; bases outside the gene matches: 9. Here the CDR3 DNA reads TGTGCCAGCACTCCACGGGGGGGCCTGAATGAGCAGTTCTTC. This sequence encodes CASTPRGGLNEQFF.

The V and J genes are TRBV19 and TRBJ1-5, with a weak D call TRBD1 (5 bases). This CDR3 has 13 residues. V lost 7 bases to trimming and J lost 5 bases, with 12 bases between them. Germline CDR1 reads LNHDA; CDR2 reads SQIVND (reference sequence). This CDR3 reads CASIDSPYQPQHF. In DNA, the CDR3 is TGTGCCAGTATCGACAGTCCGTATCAGCCCCAGCATTTT.

This chain joins TRBV18 and TRBJ2-7, with a weak D call TRBD1 (6 bases). V was pared by 4 bases and J by 2 bases, with 18 bases between. The CDR3 runs 16 residues. CDR1 KGHSH and CDR2 LQKENI come from the germline V gene. As DNA, the CDR3 is TGTGCCAGCTCACTTCCCACAGGGAAGGGGACCTACGAGCAGTACTTC. It codes for CASSLPTGKGTYEQYF.

The chain links TRBV7-8 to TRBJ1-6; D gene unclear. This CDR3 comprises 17 residues. V was clipped by 0 bases and J by 14 bases, with 23 bases between them. The V gene's germline CDR1 is SGHVS and CDR2 FQNEAQ. This CDR3 reads CASSLALGPAQRESLHF. The CDR3, as DNA: TGTGCCAGCAGCTTAGCGCTGGGCCCAGCCCAGAGGGAGTCCCTCCACTTT.

This chain links TRBV25-1 with TRBJ2-3; 8 bases map to TRBD2. With V trimmed by 2 bases and J by 5 bases, 6 bases remained unmatched. The length of the CDR3 is 15 residues. The germline CDR1 and CDR2 sequences are MGHDK and SYGVNS. DNA of the CDR3: TGTGCCAGCAGTGAACAAGCGGGGGTCATAGATACGCAGTATTTT. Its translation: CASSEQAGVIDTQYF.

This clonotype was observed a handful of times. The chain carries TRBV7-8 and TRBJ2-7; 11 bases map to TRBD2. Losses at the gene ends were 5 bases for V and 1 base for J; bases not matched to a gene: 7. Germline CDR1 is SGHVS and CDR2 is FQNEAQ. The CDR3 is made up of 16 amino acids. The CDR3 loop reads CASSNPGTSGSYEQYF. The CDR3, as DNA: TGTGCCAGCAGCAACCCCGGGACTAGCGGTTCCTACGAGCAGTACTTC. Full variable domain (missing parts from reference TRBV7-8 and TRBJ2-7): GAGVSQSPRYKVAKRGQDVALRCDPISGHVSLFWYQQALGQGPEFLTYFQNEAQLDKSGLPSDRFFAERPEGSVSTLKIQRTQQEDSAVYLCASSNPGTSGSYEQYFGPGTRLTVT.

This clonotype was seen ten or more times. The chain uses TRBV12-3 or TRBV12-4 and TRBJ2-1, with 13 nucleotides matching TRBD2. The junction had 6 bases not matched to a gene; V was cut back by 1 base and J by 0 bases. This CDR3 is 19 amino acids long. The CDR3 nucleotides read TGTGCCAGCAGTTTAGGACTAGCGGGGGGTCGGAGCTCCTACAATGAGCAGTTCTTC. Its protein product is CASSLGLAGGRSSYNEQFF.

This chain links TRBV6-1 with TRBJ2-7; 8 bases fit TRBD1. V gave up 3 bases and J gave up 7 bases; unmatched junction bases: 11. There are 15 residues in the CDR3. Looked up from germline, CDR1 is MNHNS and CDR2 is SASEGT. The DNA for the CDR3 is TGTGCCAGCAGTGACGGACAGGGACTTTCGGGAGAGCAGTACGTC. Amino acids: CASSDGQGLSGEQYV.